Sequencing of this TCR beta chain was carried out in a study of blood T cell repertoires in COVID-19. Study-wide background: Researchers got acute and convalescent COVID-19 samples from the United States, Italy and Spain. PBMCs, B-cell-depleted T cells, or T cells were the source of the cDNA or gDNA that made up the material.

Original handling: How many nucleated cells were present was estimated from reference gene primer amplification. Sequenced by immunoSEQ multiplex PCR; TCRdb stores in-frame clones only, minus some. That table supplies the V and J calls and clone size; D and trimming were determined from the DNA. The sample comprises roughly 89,000 clones, 80% to 90% of which are singletons, and about a sixth rests with the top ten. The V gene end was trimmed by 7 bases and the J gene end by 1 base; junction bases not matched to a gene: 3. CDR3 size: 13 residues. Germline CDR1 reads SQVTM; CDR2 reads ANQGSEA. The chain employs TRBV29-1 and TRBJ1-5; 8 bases are shared with TRBD1. This receptor was taken from a woman older than 75 with acute or convalescent COVID-19. Input material: peripheral blood. The CDR3 DNA is TGCAGCGCTCGGACAGGGAGCAATCAGCCCCAGCATTTT. Translating it yields CSARTGSNQPQHF. Full variable domain (missing parts from reference TRBV29-1 and TRBJ1-5): SAVISQKPSRDICQRGTSLTIQCQVDSQVTMMFWYRQQPGQSLTLIATANQGSEATYESGFVIDKFPISRPNLTFSTLTVSNMSPEDSSIYLCSARTGSNQPQHFGDGTRLSIL.